This TCR beta chain was documented in a study of identical twins. This clonotype is deemed medium-sized. CDR1 and CDR2 from the germline V gene are MGHRA and YSYEKL. The germline V and J ends were trimmed by 4 bases and 6 bases, with 19 bases remaining between them. The CDR3 is 16 amino acids. Unique molecular identifiers were present on the cDNA, which also gained a universal primer site by template switching. One entry per CDR3 protein results from TCRdb running MiXCR on the 5' RACE reads. Counted here are under 350,000 distinct CDR3 sequences, 7.5% to 9.5% occurring once; the ten biggest clones make up approximately 6.6%. This sample also appeared in a second study, on yellow fever vaccine responses in identical twins.

This chain uses TRBV4-1 with TRBJ2-1; either TRBD1 or TRBD2 may fit D (7 bases each). This clonotype was sampled from a woman aged 18-29 years in good health. Specimen: CD8+ T cells sorted from blood. The CDR3 loop is CASSPQGRGGSNEQFF. Written as DNA, the CDR3 is TGCGCCAGCAGCCCCCAGGGCAGGGGGGGGAGCAATGAGCAGTTCTTC.